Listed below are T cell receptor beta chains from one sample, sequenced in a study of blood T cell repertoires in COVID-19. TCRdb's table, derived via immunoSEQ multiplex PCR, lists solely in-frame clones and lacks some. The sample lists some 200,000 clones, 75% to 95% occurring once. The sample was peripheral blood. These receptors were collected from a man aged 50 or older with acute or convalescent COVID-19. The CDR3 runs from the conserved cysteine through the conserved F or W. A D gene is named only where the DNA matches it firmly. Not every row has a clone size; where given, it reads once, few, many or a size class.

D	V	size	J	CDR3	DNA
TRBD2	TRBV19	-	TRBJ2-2	CASSFYSGSTGELFF	TGTGCCAGTAGTTTTTATAGCGGGAGCACCGGGGAGCTGTTTTTT
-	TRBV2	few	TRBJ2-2	CASRNRYTGELFF	TGTGCCAGCAGAAACAGGTACACCGGGGAGCTGTTTTTT
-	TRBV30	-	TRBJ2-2	CAWIPPAGPNTGELFF	TGTGCCTGGATCCCTCCCGCAGGTCCGAACACCGGGGAGCTGTTTTTT
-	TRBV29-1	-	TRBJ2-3	CSVELPGESTDTQYF	TGCAGCGTTGAATTACCGGGGGAAAGCACAGATACGCAGTATTTT
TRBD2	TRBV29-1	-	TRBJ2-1	CSVEGNSGSYNEQFF	TGCAGCGTTGAAGGAAATAGCGGGAGCTATAATGAGCAGTTCTTC
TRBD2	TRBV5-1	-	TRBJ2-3	CASERGNTDTQYF	TGCGCCAGCGAGCGGGGAAACACAGATACGCAGTATTTT
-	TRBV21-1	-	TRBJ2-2	CASSPGGPTDTGELFF	TGTGCCAGCAGCCCCGGGGGGCCGACGGATACCGGGGAGCTGTTTTTT
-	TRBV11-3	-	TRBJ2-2	CASSLDPGQVNTGELFF	TGTGCCAGCAGCTTAGATCCTGGTCAGGTCAACACCGGGGAGCTGTTTTTT
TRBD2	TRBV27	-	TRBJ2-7	CASSLSRLAEEQYF	TGTGCCAGCAGTTTATCGAGGCTAGCGGAAGAGCAGTACTTC
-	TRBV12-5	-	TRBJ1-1	CASGLGGRESNTEAFF	TGTGCTAGTGGTTTGGGGGGGCGTGAGTCGAACACTGAAGCTTTCTTT
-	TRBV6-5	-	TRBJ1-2	CASSYTGKPNYGYTF	TGTGCCAGCAGTTACACAGGGAAGCCTAACTATGGCTACACCTTC
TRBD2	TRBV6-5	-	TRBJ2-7	CASSYLAGVEQYF	TGTGCCAGCAGTTACCTAGCGGGAGTGGAGCAGTACTTC